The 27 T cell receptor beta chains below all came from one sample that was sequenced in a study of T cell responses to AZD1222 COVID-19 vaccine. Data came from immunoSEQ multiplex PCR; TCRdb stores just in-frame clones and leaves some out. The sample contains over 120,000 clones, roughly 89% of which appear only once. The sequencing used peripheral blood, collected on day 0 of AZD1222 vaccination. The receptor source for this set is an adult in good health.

The CDR3 protein is CASSRGTGWRAFF. In DNA, the CDR3 is TGTGCCAGCAGCCGTGGGACAGGGTGGCGAGCTTTCTTT. The J gene is TRBJ1-1, the V gene TRBV14; 9 nucleotides align to TRBD1. Germline V gives CDR1 SGHDN, CDR2 FVKESK. Trimming took 4 bases from V and 10 from J; bases not matched to a gene: 7. The CDR3 consists of 13 residues.

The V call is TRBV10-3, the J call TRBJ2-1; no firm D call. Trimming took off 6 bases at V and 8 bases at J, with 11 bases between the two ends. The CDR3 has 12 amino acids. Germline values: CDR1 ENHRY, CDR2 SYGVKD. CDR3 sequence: CAISRIRHEQFF. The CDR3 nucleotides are TGTGCCATCAGCCGGATTAGGCATGAGCAGTTCTTC.

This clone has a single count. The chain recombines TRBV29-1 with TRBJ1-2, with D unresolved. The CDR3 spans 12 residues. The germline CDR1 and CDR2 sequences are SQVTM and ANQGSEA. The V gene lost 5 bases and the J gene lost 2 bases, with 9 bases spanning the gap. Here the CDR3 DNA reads TGCAGCGTTTACGGCAGGAACTATGGCTACACCTTC. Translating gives CSVYGRNYGYTF.

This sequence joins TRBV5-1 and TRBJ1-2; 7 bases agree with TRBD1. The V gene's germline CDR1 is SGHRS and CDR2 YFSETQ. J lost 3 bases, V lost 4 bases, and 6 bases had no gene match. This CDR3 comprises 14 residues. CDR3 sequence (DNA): TGCGCCAGCAGCGAGGGACAGTTGGACTATGGCTACACCTTC. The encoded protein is CASSEGQLDYGYTF.

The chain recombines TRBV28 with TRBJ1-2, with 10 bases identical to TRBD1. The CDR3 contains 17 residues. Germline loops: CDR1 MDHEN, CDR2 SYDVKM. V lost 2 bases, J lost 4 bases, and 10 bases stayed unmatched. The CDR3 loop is CASSLGGGTGEGYGYTF. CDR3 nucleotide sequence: TGTGCCAGCAGTTTAGGGGGTGGGACAGGGGAGGGCTATGGCTACACCTTC.

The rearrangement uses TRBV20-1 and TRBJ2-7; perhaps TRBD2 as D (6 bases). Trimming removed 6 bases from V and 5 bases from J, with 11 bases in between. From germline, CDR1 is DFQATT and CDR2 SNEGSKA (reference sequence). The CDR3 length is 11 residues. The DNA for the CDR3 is TGCAGTGCGAAGACTAGAGACGAGCAGTACTTC. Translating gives CSAKTRDEQYF.

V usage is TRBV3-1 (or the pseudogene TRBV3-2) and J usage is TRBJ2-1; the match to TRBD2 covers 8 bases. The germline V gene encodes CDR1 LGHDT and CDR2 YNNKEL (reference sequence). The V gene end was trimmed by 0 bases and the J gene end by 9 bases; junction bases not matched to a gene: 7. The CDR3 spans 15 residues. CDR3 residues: CASSQEGGRWSEQFF. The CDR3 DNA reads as TGTGCCAGCAGCCAAGAGGGCGGGAGGTGGAGTGAGCAGTTCTTC.

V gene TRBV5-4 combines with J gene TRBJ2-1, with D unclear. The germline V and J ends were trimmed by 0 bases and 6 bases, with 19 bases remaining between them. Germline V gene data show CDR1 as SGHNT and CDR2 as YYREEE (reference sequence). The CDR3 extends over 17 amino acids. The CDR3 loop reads CASSLAVENRESNEQFF. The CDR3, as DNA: TGTGCCAGCAGCTTGGCCGTCGAAAACAGAGAATCCAATGAGCAGTTCTTC. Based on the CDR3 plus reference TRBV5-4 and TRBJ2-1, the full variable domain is ETGVTQSPTHLIKTRGQQVTLRCSSQSGHNTVSWYQQALGQGPQFIFQYYREEENGRGNFPPRFSGLQFPNYSSELNVNALELDDSALYLCASSLAVENRESNEQFFGPGTRLTVL.

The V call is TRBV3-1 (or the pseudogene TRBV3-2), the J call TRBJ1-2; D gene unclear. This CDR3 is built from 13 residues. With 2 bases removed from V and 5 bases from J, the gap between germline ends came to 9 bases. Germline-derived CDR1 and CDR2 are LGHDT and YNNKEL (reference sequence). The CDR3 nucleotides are TGTGCCAGCAGCCAACCGCGTAATTATGGCTACACCTTC. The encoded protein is CASSQPRNYGYTF.

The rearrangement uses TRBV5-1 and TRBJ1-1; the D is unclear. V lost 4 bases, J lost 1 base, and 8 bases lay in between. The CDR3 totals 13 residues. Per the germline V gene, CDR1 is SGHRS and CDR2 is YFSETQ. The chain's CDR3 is CASSQDPNTEAFF. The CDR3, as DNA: TGCGCCAGCAGCCAAGACCCGAACACTGAAGCTTTCTTT.

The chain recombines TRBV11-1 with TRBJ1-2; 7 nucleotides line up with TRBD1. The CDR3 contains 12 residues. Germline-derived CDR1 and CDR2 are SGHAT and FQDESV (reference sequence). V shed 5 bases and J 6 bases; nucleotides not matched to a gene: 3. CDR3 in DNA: TGTGCCAGCAGCCTACAGGGGAATGGCTACACCTTC. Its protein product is CASSLQGNGYTF.

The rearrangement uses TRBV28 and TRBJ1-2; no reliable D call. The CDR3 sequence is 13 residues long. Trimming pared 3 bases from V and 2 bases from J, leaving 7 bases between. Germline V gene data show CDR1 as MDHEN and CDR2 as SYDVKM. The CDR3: CASSFTGNYGYTF. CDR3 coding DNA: TGTGCCAGCAGTTTCACCGGGAACTATGGCTACACCTTC.

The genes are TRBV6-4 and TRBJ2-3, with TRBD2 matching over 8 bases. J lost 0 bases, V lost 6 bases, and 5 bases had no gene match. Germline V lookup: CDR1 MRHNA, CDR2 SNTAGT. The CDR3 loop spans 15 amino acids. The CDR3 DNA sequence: TGTGCCAGCAGCCCCTCTAGCGGGAGCACAGATACGCAGTATTTT. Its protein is CASSPSSGSTDTQYF.

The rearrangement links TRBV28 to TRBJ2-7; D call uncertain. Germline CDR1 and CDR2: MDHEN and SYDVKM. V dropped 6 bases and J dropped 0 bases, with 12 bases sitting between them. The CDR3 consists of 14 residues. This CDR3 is CASSTPYPSYEQYF. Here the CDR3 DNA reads TGTGCCAGCAGCACGCCTTACCCCTCCTACGAGCAGTACTTC.

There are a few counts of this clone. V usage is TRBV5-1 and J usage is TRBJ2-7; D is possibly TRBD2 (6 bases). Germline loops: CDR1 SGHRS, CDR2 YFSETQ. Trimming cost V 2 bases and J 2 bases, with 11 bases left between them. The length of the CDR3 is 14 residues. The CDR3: CASSFQRVPYEQYF. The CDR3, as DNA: TGCGCCAGCAGCTTCCAGCGGGTCCCCTACGAGCAGTACTTC.

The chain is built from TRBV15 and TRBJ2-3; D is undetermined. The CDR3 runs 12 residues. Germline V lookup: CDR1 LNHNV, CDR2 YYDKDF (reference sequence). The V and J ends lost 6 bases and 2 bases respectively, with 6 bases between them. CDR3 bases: TGTGCCACCAGGAAAGACACAGATACGCAGTATTTT. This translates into CATRKDTDTQYF.

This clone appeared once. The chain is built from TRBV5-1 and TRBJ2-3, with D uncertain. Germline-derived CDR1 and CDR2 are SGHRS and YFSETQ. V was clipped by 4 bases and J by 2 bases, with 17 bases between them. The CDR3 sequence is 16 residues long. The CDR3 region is CASSNLWRPYTDTQYF. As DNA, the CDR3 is TGCGCCAGCAGCAACCTATGGCGGCCTTACACAGATACGCAGTATTTT.

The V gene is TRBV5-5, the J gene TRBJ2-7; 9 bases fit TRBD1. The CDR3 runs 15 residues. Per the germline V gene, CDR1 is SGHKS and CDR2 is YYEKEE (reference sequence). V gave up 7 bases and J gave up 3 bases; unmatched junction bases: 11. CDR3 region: CASGGRRDRVYEQYF. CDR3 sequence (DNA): TGTGCCAGCGGCGGGCGACGGGACAGGGTCTACGAGCAGTACTTC.

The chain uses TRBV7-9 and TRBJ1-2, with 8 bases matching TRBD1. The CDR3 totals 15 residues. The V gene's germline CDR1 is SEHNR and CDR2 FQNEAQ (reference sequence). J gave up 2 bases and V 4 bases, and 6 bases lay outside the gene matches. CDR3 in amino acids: CASSSTGERNYGYTF. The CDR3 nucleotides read TGTGCCAGCAGCTCGACAGGGGAAAGGAACTATGGCTACACCTTC.

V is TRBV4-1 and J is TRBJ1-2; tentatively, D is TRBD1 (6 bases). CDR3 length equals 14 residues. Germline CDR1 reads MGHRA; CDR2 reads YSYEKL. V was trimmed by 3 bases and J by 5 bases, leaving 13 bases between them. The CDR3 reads CASSHPGTRYGYTF. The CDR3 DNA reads TGCGCCAGCAGCCACCCCGGGACACGTTATGGCTACACCTTC.

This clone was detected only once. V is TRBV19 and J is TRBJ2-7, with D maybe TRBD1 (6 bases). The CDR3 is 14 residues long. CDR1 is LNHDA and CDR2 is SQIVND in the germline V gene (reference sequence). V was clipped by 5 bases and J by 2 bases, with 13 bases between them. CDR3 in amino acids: CASSPQGRAYEQYF. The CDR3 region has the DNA TGTGCCAGTAGTCCACAGGGCCGGGCCTACGAGCAGTACTTC.

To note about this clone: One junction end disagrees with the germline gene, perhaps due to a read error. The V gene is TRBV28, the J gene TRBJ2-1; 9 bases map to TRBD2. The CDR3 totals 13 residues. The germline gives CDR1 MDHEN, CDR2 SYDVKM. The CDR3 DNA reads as TGTGCCAGCCGCCTCAAGGGAGCGGGAGGAGATATCTTC. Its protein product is CASRLKGAGGDIF.

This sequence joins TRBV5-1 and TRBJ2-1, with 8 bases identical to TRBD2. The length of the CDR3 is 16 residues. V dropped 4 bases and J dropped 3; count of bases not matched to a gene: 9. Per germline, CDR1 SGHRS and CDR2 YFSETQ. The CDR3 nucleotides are TGCGCCAGCAGCCCCACCGTGGCGGGAGGCTACAATGAGCAGTTCTTC. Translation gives CASSPTVAGGYNEQFF.

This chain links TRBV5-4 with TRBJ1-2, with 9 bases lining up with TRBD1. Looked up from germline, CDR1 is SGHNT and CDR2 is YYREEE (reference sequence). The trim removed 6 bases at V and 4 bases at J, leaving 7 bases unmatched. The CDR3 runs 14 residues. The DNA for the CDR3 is TGTGCCAGCACCAACCGGGACAGGGCCTATGGCTACACCTTC. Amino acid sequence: CASTNRDRAYGYTF.

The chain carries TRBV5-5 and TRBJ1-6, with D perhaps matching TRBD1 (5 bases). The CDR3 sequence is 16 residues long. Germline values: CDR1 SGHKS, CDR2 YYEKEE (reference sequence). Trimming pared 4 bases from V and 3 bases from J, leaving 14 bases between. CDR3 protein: CASSRRRGDYNSPLHF. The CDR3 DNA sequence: TGTGCCAGCAGCAGGAGGCGGGGGGACTATAATTCACCCCTCCACTTT.

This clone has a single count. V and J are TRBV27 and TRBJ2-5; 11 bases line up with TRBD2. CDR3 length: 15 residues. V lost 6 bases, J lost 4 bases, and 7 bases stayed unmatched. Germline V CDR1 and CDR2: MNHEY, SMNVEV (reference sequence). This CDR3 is CASSYSGRAGETQYF. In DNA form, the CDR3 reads TGTGCCAGCAGCTATAGCGGGAGGGCTGGAGAGACCCAGTACTTC.

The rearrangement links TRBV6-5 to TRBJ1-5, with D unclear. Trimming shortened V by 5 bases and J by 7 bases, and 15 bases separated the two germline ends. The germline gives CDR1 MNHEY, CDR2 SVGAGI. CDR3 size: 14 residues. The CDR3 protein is CASSRVPLGQPQHF. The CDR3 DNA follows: TGTGCCAGCAGTCGGGTCCCCCTGGGCCAGCCCCAGCATTTT.